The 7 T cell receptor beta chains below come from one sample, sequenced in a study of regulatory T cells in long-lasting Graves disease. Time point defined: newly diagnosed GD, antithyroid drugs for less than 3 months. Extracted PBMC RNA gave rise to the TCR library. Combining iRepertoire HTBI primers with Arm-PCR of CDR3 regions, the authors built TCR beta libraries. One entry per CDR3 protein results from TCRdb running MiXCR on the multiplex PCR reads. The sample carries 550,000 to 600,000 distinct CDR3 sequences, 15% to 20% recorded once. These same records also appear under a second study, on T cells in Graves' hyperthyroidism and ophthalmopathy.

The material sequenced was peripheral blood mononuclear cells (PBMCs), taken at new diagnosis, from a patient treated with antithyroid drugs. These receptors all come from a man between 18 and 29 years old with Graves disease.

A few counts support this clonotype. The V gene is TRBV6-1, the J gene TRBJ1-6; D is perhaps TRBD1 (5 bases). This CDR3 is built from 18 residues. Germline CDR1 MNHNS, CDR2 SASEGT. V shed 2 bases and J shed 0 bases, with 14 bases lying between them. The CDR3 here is CASSERGGVFSYNSPLHF. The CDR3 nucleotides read TGTGCCAGCAGTGAAAGGGGAGGGGTTTTCTCCTATAATTCACCCCTCCACTTT.

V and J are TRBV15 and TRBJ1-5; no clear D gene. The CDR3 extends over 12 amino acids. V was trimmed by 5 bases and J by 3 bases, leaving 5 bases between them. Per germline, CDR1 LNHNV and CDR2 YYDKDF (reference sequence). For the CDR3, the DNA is TGTGCCACCAGCGGCTTCAATCAGCCCCAGCATTTT. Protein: CATSGFNQPQHF. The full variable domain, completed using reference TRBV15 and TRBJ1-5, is DAMVIQNPRYQVTQFGKPVTLSCSQTLNHNVMYWYQQKSSQAPKLLFHYYDKDFNNEADTPDNFQSRRPNTSFCFLDIRSPGLGDTAMYLCATSGFNQPQHFGDGTRLSIL.

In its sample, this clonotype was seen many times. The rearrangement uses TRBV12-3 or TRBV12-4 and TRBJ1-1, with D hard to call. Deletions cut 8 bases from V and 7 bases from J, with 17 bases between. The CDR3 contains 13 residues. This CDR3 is CASSPPGGNEAFF. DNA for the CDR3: TGTGCCAGCTCGCCCCCGGGAGGGAATGAAGCTTTCTTT.

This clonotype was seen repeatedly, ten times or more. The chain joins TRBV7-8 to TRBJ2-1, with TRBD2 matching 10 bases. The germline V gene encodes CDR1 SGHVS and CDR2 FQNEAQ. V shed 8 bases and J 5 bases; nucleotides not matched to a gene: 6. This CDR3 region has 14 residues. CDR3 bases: TGTGCCAGCTTGAGAGCGGGAGGGAACAATGAGCAGTTCTTC. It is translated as CASLRAGGNNEQFF.

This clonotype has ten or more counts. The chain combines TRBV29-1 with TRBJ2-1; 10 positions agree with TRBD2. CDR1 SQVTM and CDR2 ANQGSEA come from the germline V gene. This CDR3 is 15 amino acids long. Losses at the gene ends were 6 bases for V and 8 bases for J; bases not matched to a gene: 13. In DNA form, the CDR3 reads TGCAGCGTCCTACCGCTAGCGGGAGTGTTCTATGAGCAGTTCTTC. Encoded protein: CSVLPLAGVFYEQFF.

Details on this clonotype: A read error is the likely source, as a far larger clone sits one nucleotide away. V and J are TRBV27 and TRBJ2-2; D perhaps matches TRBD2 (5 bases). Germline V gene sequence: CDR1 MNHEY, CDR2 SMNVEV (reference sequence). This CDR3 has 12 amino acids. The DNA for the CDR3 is TGTGCCAGCAGCTCGAACACCGGGGAGCTGTCTTTT. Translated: CASSSNTGELSF.

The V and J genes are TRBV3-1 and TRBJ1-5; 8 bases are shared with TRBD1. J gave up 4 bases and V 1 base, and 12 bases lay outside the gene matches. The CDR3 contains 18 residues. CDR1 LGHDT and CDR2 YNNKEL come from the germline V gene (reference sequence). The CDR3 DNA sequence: TGTGCCAGCAGCCAAGCGGCTTTTACCGGGACAGGTAATCAGCCCCAGCATTTT. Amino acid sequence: CASSQAAFTGTGNQPQHF.